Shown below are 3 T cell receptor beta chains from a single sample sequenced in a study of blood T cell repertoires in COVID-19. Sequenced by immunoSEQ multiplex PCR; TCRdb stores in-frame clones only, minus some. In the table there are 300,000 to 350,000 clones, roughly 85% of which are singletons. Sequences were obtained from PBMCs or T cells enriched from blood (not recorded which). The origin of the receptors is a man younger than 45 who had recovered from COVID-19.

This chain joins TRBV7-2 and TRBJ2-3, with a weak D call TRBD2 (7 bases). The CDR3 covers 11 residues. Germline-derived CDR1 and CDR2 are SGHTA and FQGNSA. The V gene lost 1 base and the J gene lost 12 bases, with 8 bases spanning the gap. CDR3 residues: CASSLGGGQYF. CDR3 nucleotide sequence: TGTGCCAGCAGCTTAGGGGGGGGCCAGTATTTT.

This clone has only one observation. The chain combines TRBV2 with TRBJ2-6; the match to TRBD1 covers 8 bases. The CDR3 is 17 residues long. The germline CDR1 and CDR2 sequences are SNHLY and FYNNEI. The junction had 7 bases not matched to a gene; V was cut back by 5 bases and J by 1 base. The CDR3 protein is CASSTGTGRSGANVLTF. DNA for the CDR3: TGTGCCAGCAGTACCGGGACAGGAAGGTCTGGGGCCAACGTCCTGACTTTC. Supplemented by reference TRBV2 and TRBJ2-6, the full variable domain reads EPEVTQTPSHQVTQMGQEVILRCVPISNHLYFYWYRQILGQKVEFLVSFYNNEISEKSEIFDDQFSVERPDGSNFTLKIRSTKLEDSAMYFCASSTGTGRSGANVLTFGAGSRLTVL.

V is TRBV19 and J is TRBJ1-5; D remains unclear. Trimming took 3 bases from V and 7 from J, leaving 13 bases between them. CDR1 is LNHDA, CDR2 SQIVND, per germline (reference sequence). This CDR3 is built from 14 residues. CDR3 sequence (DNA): TGTGCCAGTAGTATCTTCCCGACGGGACAGCCCCAGCATTTT. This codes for CASSIFPTGQPQHF. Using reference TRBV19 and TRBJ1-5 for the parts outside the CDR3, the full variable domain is DGGITQSPKYLFRKEGQNVTLSCEQNLNHDAMYWYRQDPGQGLRLIYYSQIVNDFQKGDIAEGYSVSREKKESFPLTVTSAQKNPTAFYLCASSIFPTGQPQHFGDGTRLSIL.